The next 8 T cell receptor beta chains were all read from a single sample in a study of technical replicates of blood from a few donors. TCRdb's table, derived via immunoSEQ multiplex PCR, lists solely in-frame clones and lacks some. The sample comprises around 84,000 clones, 90% to 95% of which are singletons, and about 0.23% rests with the top ten. Input material: T cells isolated from PBMCs. Receptors were obtained from a human donor in good health.

This chain joins TRBV5-8 and TRBJ2-7; 9 nucleotides align to TRBD2. Germline lookup yields CDR1 SGHTS and CDR2 YDEGEE. The CDR3 totals 15 residues. V was pared by 1 base and J by 3 bases, with 5 bases of the junction left unmatched. Here the CDR3 DNA reads TGTGCCAGCAGCTTGACTAGCGGGTTGATCTACGAGCAGTACTTC. It yields the protein CASSLTSGLIYEQYF.

CDR3 nucleotides: TGTGCCAGCAGCGCAAGGGGTGTCGGTGAAGCTTTCTTT. Translating it yields CASSARGVGEAFF. The rearrangement uses TRBV9 and TRBJ1-1; possibly TRBD1 for D (5 bases). Trimming took off 3 bases at V and 7 bases at J, with 13 bases between the two ends. CDR1 is SGDLS and CDR2 is YYNGEE in the germline V gene. The CDR3 runs to 13 residues.

J is TRBJ2-3 and V is TRBV5-5; D not certain. Per the germline V gene, CDR1 is SGHKS and CDR2 is YYEKEE (reference sequence). The CDR3 sequence is 13 residues long. The V end was cut by 4 bases, the J end by 2 bases, with 8 bases between. Written as DNA, the CDR3 is TGTGCCAGCAGCGGGCCTCCCACAGATACGCAGTATTTT. Translated: CASSGPPTDTQYF.

The chain uses TRBV27 and TRBJ2-7, with TRBD2 as a possible D gene (6 bases). The CDR3 is 14 residues long. Per the germline V gene, CDR1 is MNHEY and CDR2 is SMNVEV (reference sequence). V was pared by 2 bases and J by 4 bases, with 12 bases between. CDR3 sequence (DNA): TGTGCCAGCAGTTTAAGGGGACTGACATACGAGCAGTACTTC. Its translation is CASSLRGLTYEQYF.

The chain links TRBV9 to TRBJ2-3, with a tentative D call TRBD2 (5 bases). Germline lookup yields CDR1 SGDLS and CDR2 YYNGEE. The germline V and J ends were trimmed by 7 bases and 9 bases, with 15 bases remaining between them. The CDR3 loop spans 12 amino acids. The CDR3 DNA follows: TGTGCCAGCCAGCGGTCCGGGGAGACGCAGTATTTT. Amino acids: CASQRSGETQYF.

In this sample, this clone turned up a few times. The chain links TRBV28 to TRBJ2-7; unclear D gene. In germline, CDR1 is MDHEN, CDR2 SYDVKM. The length of the CDR3 is 14 residues. This chain's CDR3 is CAVLSSEVMDEQYF. CDR3 DNA: TGTGCGGTCCTCTCCAGCGAAGTCATGGACGAGCAGTACTTC.

The chain joins TRBV9 to TRBJ2-1, with TRBD1 as a possible D gene (6 bases). Per germline, CDR1 SGDLS and CDR2 YYNGEE. V was clipped by 9 bases and J by 3 bases, with 16 bases between them. The CDR3 runs 14 residues. The CDR3 nucleotides are TGTGCCACCGGACAAGGGGGATTCTACAATGAGCAGTTCTTC. Protein sequence: CATGQGGFYNEQFF.

This rearrangement joins TRBV21-1 to TRBJ1-4. TRBV21-1 is a pseudogene segment. The CDR3 runs to 14 residues. Here the CDR3 reads CASSNLAGNEKLFF. In DNA form, the CDR3 reads TGTGCCAGCAGCAACTTGGCGGGGAATGAAAAACTGTTTTTT.